This is a list of T cell receptor beta chains from one sample in a study of breast tumors, draining lymph nodes, adjacent tissues. A single record per CDR3 protein comes from TCRdb applying MiXCR to the multiplex PCR reads. Of roughly 110,000 distinct CDR3 sequences detected, less than 40% appear once; the ten largest clones hold approximately 5.3%. Material for sequencing was axillary lymph node tissue. These receptors originate from a female donor with breast cancer. Some clones in this sample may be carry-over from other donors' samples. Each CDR3 is given without its conserved first and last residue.

J gene | V gene | CDR3 protein
TRBJ1-1 | TRBV5-4 | ASSQGDTEAF
TRBJ2-7 | TRBV11-1 | ASSTSSGRAPEQY
TRBJ2-7 | TRBV6-5 | ASSHSRGQTTYEQY
TRBJ2-5 | TRBV24-1 | ATGESGRETQY
TRBJ2-7 | TRBV27 | ASSLISDRVTYEQY
TRBJ1-1 | TRBV7-2 | ASSHRRNVMNTEAF
TRBJ1-6 | TRBV27 | ASRTHSSYNSPLH
TRBJ2-7 | TRBV28 | ASSPSGPIYEQY
TRBJ2-1 | TRBV15 | AASSERPSGGFAYNEQF
TRBJ1-1 | TRBV18 | ASSLTGLNTEAF
TRBJ2-3 | TRBV18 | ASSPSVTDTQY
TRBJ1-2 | TRBV10-1 | ASKDPTLRTNYGYT
TRBJ2-7 | TRBV4-1 | ASSQDGRRIYYEQY
TRBJ1-4 | TRBV6-6 | ASKPNTGAATNEKLF
TRBJ1-6 | TRBV5-1 | ASSSAPVYNSPLH
TRBJ2-4 | TRBV4-1 | ASSQDEASGGLNIQY
TRBJ1-4 | TRBV11-2 | ASSLGTGRNEKLF
TRBJ2-3 | TRBV19 | ASSMLDRGGDTQY
TRBJ2-6 | TRBV20-1 | SARELGDPSGANVLT
TRBJ1-4 | TRBV2 | ASSPGLAEKLF
TRBJ2-7 | TRBV13 | ASTLGTSPYEQY
TRBJ1-6 | TRBV20-1 | SARDATGGREPLH
TRBJ2-1 | TRBV7-5 | ISVPEACRDPSSYNEQF
TRBJ1-1 | TRBV3-1 | ASSYAPGQGATAAF
TRBJ2-1 | TRBV5-1 | ASRPNPQF
TRBJ1-6 | TRBV10-3 | AISARGDRGSPLH
TRBJ2-5 | TRBV2 | ASSEGMPGAPEETQY
TRBJ2-7 | TRBV9 | ASSVSGLPYEQY
TRBJ1-5 | TRBV19 | ASSSSIRGPKSKRNQPQH
TRBJ1-4 | TRBV6-1 | ASSRLAGSSGEKLF
TRBJ1-5 | TRBV18 | ASSYTGDGNQPQH
TRBJ1-4 | TRBV5-1 | ASRHSLGQGAQKLF
TRBJ1-1 | TRBV29-1 | SVVGGWGTEAF
TRBJ2-4 | TRBV12-3/TRBV12-4 | ASSLSWISKNIQY
TRBJ1-1 | TRBV5-1 | ASSLVSGSSNTEAF
TRBJ2-3 | TRBV6-5 | ASRGLAGGPGWTDTQY
TRBJ1-5 | TRBV20-1 | SARDEQ
TRBJ2-2 | TRBV11-2 | ASSFQGALTGELF
TRBJ1-4 | TRBV6-2/TRBV6-3 | ASSLQYFNEKLF
TRBJ1-2 | TRBV2 | AAPGTGNYGYT
TRBJ1-5 | TRBV6-6 | ASSYLSRGRSQPQH
TRBJ2-2 | TRBV7-3 | ASSGSREEEGTGELF
TRBJ2-1 | TRBV5-1 | ASSSMGLAGGRPYNEQF
TRBJ2-3 | TRBV20-1 | SAIVARGDTQY
TRBJ2-1 | TRBV5-4 | ASSETSGRANEQF
TRBJ1-1 | TRBV19 | ASQGRVNTEAF
TRBJ2-3 | TRBV9 | ASSVGAAASTDTQY
TRBJ2-7 | TRBV11-2 | ASSLSKDYEQY
TRBJ1-5 | TRBV19 | ASSIPNTYSNQPQH
TRBJ1-5 | TRBV2 | ASSDGGYQPQH
TRBJ1-1 | TRBV11-1 | ASSYGTNTEAF
TRBJ2-1 | TRBV11-2 | ASSWTGGVWREGHNEQF
TRBJ1-6 | TRBV10-2 | ASSAMMGDSPLH